These T cell receptor beta chains were read from a single sample in a study of CD8 T cells in Susac syndrome. TCRdb redid the calling of the immunoSEQ multiplex PCR reads with MiXCR, one entry per CDR3 protein. The table records roughly 180,000 distinct CDR3 sequences, 85% to 95% of them present only once. Specimen: CD4+ T cells from PBMCs. These receptors were taken from a human donor with multiple sclerosis. The CDR3 runs from the conserved cysteine through the conserved F or W. The D gene is left open where the match is weak. Clone size is given for some rows only: seen once, a few or many times, or a class if the clone is expanded.

clone_size	v_call	j_call	d_call	cdr3_nt	cdr3_aa
NA	TRBV27	TRBJ2-7	NA	TGTGCCAGCAGTTTAATAGGCTCCTACGAGCAGTACTTC	CASSLIGSYEQYF
NA	TRBV30	TRBJ1-5	NA	TGTGCCTGGAGTAGTAGGGATCTTCAGCCCCAGCATTTT	CAWSSRDLQPQHF
NA	TRBV7-3	TRBJ1-1	NA	TGTGCCAGCAGGACCCAAGAGGGAACTGAAGCTTTCTTT	CASRTQEGTEAFF
NA	TRBV5-6	TRBJ2-1	TRBD1	TGTGCCAGCAGCGAGACAGGGTTCAATGAGCAGTTCTTC	CASSETGFNEQFF
few	TRBV3-1	TRBJ2-5	NA	TGTGCCAGCAGCCCCGGTGGTCTTCAAGAGACCCAGTACTTC	CASSPGGLQETQYF
NA	TRBV3-1	TRBJ2-4	TRBD1	TGTGCCAGCAGCCCGGGACAGCACTTGGCCGACATTCAGTACTTC	CASSPGQHLADIQYF
once	TRBV5-1	TRBJ2-3	NA	TGCGCCAGCAGCGGGGGGGCAGAAGATACGCAGTATTTT	CASSGGAEDTQYF
NA	TRBV28	TRBJ2-7	TRBD2	TGTGCCAGCAGAACCGGGACTAAAATATACGAGCAGTACTTC	CASRTGTKIYEQYF
NA	TRBV28	TRBJ2-1	NA	TGTGCCAGCAGTTCCCCTGGAGTTAACAATGAGCAGTTCTTC	CASSSPGVNNEQFF
NA	TRBV6-6	TRBJ2-7	TRBD2	TGTGCCAGCAGCGGGAGGGGGAGGTCCTACGAGCAGTACTTC	CASSGRGRSYEQYF
NA	TRBV20-1	TRBJ2-7	NA	TGCAGTGCCCGGGAAATATCCTACGAGCAGTACTTC	CSAREISYEQYF
NA	TRBV9	TRBJ2-1	NA	TGTGCCAGCAGCCCGGGACCTCAAGTTGGAAACAATGAGCAGTTCTTC	CASSPGPQVGNNEQFF
NA	TRBV6-6	TRBJ2-1	TRBD2	TGTGCCAGCAGTTACGCGGGAGAAGGGAATGAGCAGTTCTTC	CASSYAGEGNEQFF
NA	TRBV19	TRBJ1-1	NA	TGTGCCAGTAGTATCGCCAGGGACACTGAAGCTTTCTTT	CASSIARDTEAFF
NA	TRBV20-1	TRBJ2-5	TRBD2	TGCAGTGCTAGGGGTCCGGGAGGATCCCAAGAGACCCAGTACTTC	CSARGPGGSQETQYF
NA	TRBV15	TRBJ1-1	NA	TGTGCCACCAGCAGGAAGCAGACGGGGAACACTGAAGCTTTCTTT	CATSRKQTGNTEAFF
NA	TRBV4-3	TRBJ2-1	NA	TGCGCCAGCAGCCAAGAGTATAGGGTGCTCGATGAGCAGTTCTTC	CASSQEYRVLDEQFF
NA	TRBV10-3	TRBJ2-5	TRBD1	TGTGCCATCAGTGAGGGGAGAACAGGGGCCTTACAAGAGACCCAGTACTTC	CAISEGRTGALQETQYF
NA	TRBV14	TRBJ2-1	NA	TGTGCCAGCAGCCTCGACAGTCCCGCATACAATGAGCAGTTCTTC	CASSLDSPAYNEQFF
once	TRBV30	TRBJ1-2	NA	TGTGCCTCCCGGGTCCCTTATGGCTACACCTTC	CASRVPYGYTF
NA	TRBV28	TRBJ2-5	NA	TGTGCCAGCAGTTTGGTGGCGGGTTACCAAGAGACCCAGTACTTC	CASSLVAGYQETQYF
NA	TRBV10-3	TRBJ1-1	NA	TGTGCCATCAGTCGGGAGGGGTTTTTGGCTTTCTTT	CAISREGFLAFF
NA	TRBV30	TRBJ1-2	NA	TGTGCCTGGAGTGTTGGGAGCGGCTACACCTTC	CAWSVGSGYTF
NA	TRBV3-1	TRBJ2-7	NA	TGTGCCAGCAGCCAACTTGGTGGCCGCCCTAACGAGCAGTACTTC	CASSQLGGRPNEQYF
NA	TRBV12-3/TRBV12-4	TRBJ1-6	TRBD1	TGTGCCAGCAGTTTGGGGACAGGGGGAAATTCACCCCTCCACTTT	CASSLGTGGNSPLHF
NA	TRBV7-2	TRBJ1-5	NA	TGTGCCAGCAGCTTTTCTCATGGCAATCAGCCCCAGCATTTT	CASSFSHGNQPQHF
NA	TRBV2	TRBJ2-1	NA	TGTGCCAGCAGTGAAGCTAGACTAATAAATGAGCAGTTCTTC	CASSEARLINEQFF
NA	TRBV7-2	TRBJ1-3	NA	TGTGCCAGCAGCCCTAGGGTGACAGCAACTGGAAACACCATATATTTT	CASSPRVTATGNTIYF
NA	TRBV3-1	TRBJ2-1	NA	TGTGCCAGCAGCCAAAAGGGTTACAATGAGCAGTTCTTC	CASSQKGYNEQFF
NA	TRBV7-6	TRBJ2-5	NA	TGTGCCAGCAGCTTACGGCTAGTGGGAGAGACCCAGTACTTC	CASSLRLVGETQYF
NA	TRBV5-6	TRBJ2-7	NA	TGTGCCAGCAGCCGCGGACAGATACGACTGTCCTCCTACGAGCAGTACTTC	CASSRGQIRLSSYEQYF
once	TRBV19	TRBJ1-5	NA	TGTGCCAGTACCATTTACCATTATGGCAATCAGCCCCAGCATTTT	CASTIYHYGNQPQHF
NA	TRBV28	TRBJ1-5	TRBD1	TGTGCCAGCAGGGGACAGGGGAGGAGGCAGCCCCAGCATTTT	CASRGQGRRQPQHF
NA	TRBV3-1	TRBJ1-5	NA	TGTGCCAGCAGCCAAGGTTCAGGAGGGGGTCAGCCCCAGCATTTT	CASSQGSGGGQPQHF
NA	TRBV12-3/TRBV12-4	TRBJ2-5	NA	TGTGCCAGCAGTTTTGGGCCCCTCGGAGAGACCCAGTACTTC	CASSFGPLGETQYF
NA	TRBV30	TRBJ2-5	TRBD1	TGTGCCTGGAACCCGGGACAGGCGCTCCAAGAGACCCAGTACTTC	CAWNPGQALQETQYF
NA	TRBV4-1	TRBJ2-2	NA	TGCGCCAGCAGCCAAGTCGGGGGGCCCGGGGAGCTGTTTTTT	CASSQVGGPGELFF
NA	TRBV27	TRBJ2-1	TRBD2	TGTGCCAGCAGTCAAACCGGGACTAGTGCTCAGTTCTTC	CASSQTGTSAQFF
NA	TRBV30	TRBJ2-7	NA	TGTGCCTGGGGCGGACAGACCTACGAGCAGTACTTC	CAWGGQTYEQYF
NA	TRBV20-1	TRBJ2-7	TRBD1	TGCAGTGTTAGACGAGGACAGGACTACGAGCAGTACTTC	CSVRRGQDYEQYF
NA	TRBV2	TRBJ1-6	NA	TGTGCCGTTTCTCGGGGGCGAGGGGCTTATAATTCACCCCTCCACTTT	CAVSRGRGAYNSPLHF
NA	TRBV7-2	TRBJ2-3	NA	TGTGCCAGCAGTCGGGACTTACTCACAGATACGCAGTATTTT	CASSRDLLTDTQYF
NA	TRBV10-3	TRBJ1-1	NA	TGTGCCATCAGAGGACCCGAACGGTCTGAAGCTTTCTTT	CAIRGPERSEAFF
NA	TRBV27	TRBJ1-1	NA	TGTGCCAGCAGTAGGTCGGGGTACACTGAAGCTTTCTTT	CASSRSGYTEAFF
NA	TRBV6-5	TRBJ1-1	NA	TGTGCCAGCAGTCAACTAATCGGTACTGAAGCTTTCTTT	CASSQLIGTEAFF
NA	TRBV30	TRBJ2-3	NA	TGTGCCTGGAGTGTACTATCAGGCTCTACGGGTACGCAGTATTTT	CAWSVLSGSTGTQYF
NA	TRBV20-1	TRBJ1-6	TRBD1	TGCAGTGCTGGACAGGGGGCCAATTCACCCCTCCACTTT	CSAGQGANSPLHF
NA	TRBV3-1	TRBJ2-6	NA	TGTGCCAGCAGCCAAGTCGCAGGGATCTCTGGGGCCAACGTCCTGACTTTC	CASSQVAGISGANVLTF
NA	TRBV28	TRBJ2-6	NA	TGTGCCAGCAGTTTTGGTTACCCCGGGACCGGGGCCAACGTCCTGACTTTC	CASSFGYPGTGANVLTF
NA	TRBV7-9	TRBJ1-2	TRBD1	TGTGCCAGTCTACCGCAGGGGGCAGATGGCTACACCTTC	CASLPQGADGYTF
NA	TRBV20-1	TRBJ2-3	NA	TGCAGTGCTAGAGATCGGCAGGGTACAGATACGCAGTATTTT	CSARDRQGTDTQYF
NA	TRBV29-1	TRBJ2-1	TRBD1	TGCAGCGTCATCGACAGGGGAACCTACAATGAGCAGTTCTTC	CSVIDRGTYNEQFF
few	TRBV24-1	TRBJ2-5	TRBD2	TGTGCCACCAGTGAAGGGACTAGCGGGTGGGAGACCCAGTACTTC	CATSEGTSGWETQYF
NA	TRBV20-1	TRBJ2-2	NA	TGCAGTGCTAGAAAGGCGGCGAACACCGGGGAGCTGTTTTTT	CSARKAANTGELFF
NA	TRBV7-2	TRBJ2-5	TRBD2	TGTGCCAGCAGCCTATCTAGCGGGGGGAGTGGGAAGACCCAGTACTTC	CASSLSSGGSGKTQYF
NA	TRBV20-1	TRBJ1-4	TRBD1	TGCAGTGCAGGGGGACAGGCTAATGAAAAACTGTTTTTT	CSAGGQANEKLFF